This T cell receptor (beta chain) was found in a study of T cell responses to AZD1222 COVID-19 vaccine. Study-wide points: Regions 160-218 and 743-854 dominated among vaccine-associated CD4 TCRs spanning spike. Reportedly, nearly half of unique spike TCRs recognized epitopes outside B.1.351/B.1.1.7 mutations.

This table comes from immunoSEQ multiplex PCR, and its TCRdb copy is limited to in-frame clones, with some not included. The data show some 84,000 clones, approximately 85% seen once. Trimming cost V 9 bases and J 0 bases, with 9 bases left between them. The CDR3 length is 13 residues. Second-dose intervals of approximately 4 or approximately 12 weeks were pooled. Comments on this clone: What it binds is not known.

This TCR was recovered from an adult who received the AZD1222 COVID-19 vaccine. The sequenced sample was peripheral blood, obtained 28 days after the second AZD1222 dose. The chain combines TRBV12-3 or TRBV12-4 with TRBJ1-3; D not resolved. CDR3 DNA: TGTGCCAGTTCCGCATCCTCTGGAAACACCATATATTTT. Translated, it gives CASSASSGNTIYF.